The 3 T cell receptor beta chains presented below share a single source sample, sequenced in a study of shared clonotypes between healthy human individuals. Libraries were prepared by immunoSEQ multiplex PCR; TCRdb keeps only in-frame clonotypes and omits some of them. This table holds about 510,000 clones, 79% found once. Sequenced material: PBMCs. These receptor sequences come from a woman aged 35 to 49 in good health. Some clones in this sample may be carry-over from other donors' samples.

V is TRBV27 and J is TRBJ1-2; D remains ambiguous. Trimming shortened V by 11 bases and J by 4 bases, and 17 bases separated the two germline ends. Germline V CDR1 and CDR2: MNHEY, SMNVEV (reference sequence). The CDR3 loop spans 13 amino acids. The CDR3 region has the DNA TGTGCCGGCCTACGGGGAAGGAGCTATGGCTACACCTTC. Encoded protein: CAGLRGRSYGYTF.

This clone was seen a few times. The CDR3 nucleotides read TGTGCCAGCAGCGCTACAGGGACTGGGGCCAACGTCCTGACTTTC. Translated: CASSATGTGANVLTF. V gene TRBV5-6 combines with J gene TRBJ2-6; possibly TRBD1 for D (6 bases). In germline, CDR1 is SGHDT, CDR2 YYEEEE. The V end was cut by 4 bases, the J end by 2 bases, with 10 bases between. The CDR3 sequence is 15 residues long. Full variable domain (outside the CDR3, taken from reference TRBV5-6 and TRBJ2-6): DAGVTQSPTHLIKTRGQQVTLRCSPKSGHDTVSWYQQALGQGPQFIFQYYEEEERQRGNFPDRFSGHQFPNYSSELNVNALLLGDSALYLCASSATGTGANVLTFGAGSRLTVL.

CDR3 DNA: TGTGCCAGCAGCGAAGGGACTAGCGGGATCGGCTACGAGCAGTACTTC. Protein: CASSEGTSGIGYEQYF. The J gene is TRBJ2-7, the V gene TRBV5-4; TRBD2 matches at 13 bases. Germline V gene data show CDR1 as SGHNT and CDR2 as YYREEE (reference sequence). With 4 bases clipped from V and 3 bases from J, the junction kept 7 bases outside the gene matches. The CDR3 consists of 16 residues. The full variable domain, with the rest looked up from reference TRBV5-4 and TRBJ2-7, is ETGVTQSPTHLIKTRGQQVTLRCSSQSGHNTVSWYQQALGQGPQFIFQYYREEENGRGNFPPRFSGLQFPNYSSELNVNALELDDSALYLCASSEGTSGIGYEQYFGPGTRLTVT.